The source of this TCR beta chain is a study of T-cell reconstitution after alpha-beta-depleted transplantation in children. Study-level findings and limits: Some patients' high day-60 TCRbeta diversity was attributed to recipient cells surviving conditioning. Reportedly, roughly two months post-transplant, alpha-beta T cells arose from several hundred expanded graft clones. T-cell counts and diversity at one year following transplant were attributed mainly to newly produced T cells.

Ten or more counts support this clonotype. What it recognizes is unknown. The authors prepared the TCRbeta library with unique molecular identifiers. MiXCR, applied by TCRdb to the PCR reads, yields one record per CDR3 protein. Of 100,000 to 150,000 distinct CDR3 sequences in the sample, about 21% were seen once. V lost 2 bases and J 7 bases, leaving 6 bases between the germline ends. This CDR3 comprises 12 residues. Germline CDR1 reads LGHNA; CDR2 reads YNFKEQ. The J gene is TRBJ2-1, the V gene TRBV4-2; no clear D. Sequencing used PBMCs, mostly from graft donor cells, obtained 180 days after TCRalphabeta/CD19-depleted stem cell transplant. This clonotype originated in a male patient under 10 years old who had a stem cell transplant for chronic granulomatous disease, so the T cells may come from the graft donor. CDR3 sequence (DNA): TGTGCCAGCAGCCAACCTAGTAATGAGCAGTTCTTC. It translates to CASSQPSNEQFF.